The clone carrying this TCR beta chain was seen once. The protocol was immunoSEQ multiplex PCR, while the TCRdb copy is restricted to in-frame clones and leaves out a portion. The profile shows 300,000 to 400,000 clones, roughly 90% of them singletons. Germline CDR1 and CDR2: SGHRS and YFSETQ. Trimming cost V 5 bases and J 7 bases, with 15 bases left between them. The CDR3 spans 13 residues. The Seattle patients, enrolled during active infection, were followed longitudinally. The data belong to a study of blood T cell repertoires in COVID-19. Turning to the study itself: In each case, the material was cDNA or gDNA derived from T cells, B-cell-depleted T cells, or PBMCs.

The sequenced material came from peripheral blood. The rearrangement uses TRBV5-1 and TRBJ1-2; D is possibly TRBD1 (5 bases). The TCR was taken from a woman aged 70-85 years with COVID-19, enrolled during active disease. For the CDR3, the DNA is TGCGCCAGCAGGGTGGACACGGGAGGTGGCTACACCTTC. As protein: CASRVDTGGGYTF.